Listed below are T cell receptor beta chains from one sample, sequenced in a study of blood T cell repertoires in COVID-19. TCRdb's table, derived via immunoSEQ multiplex PCR, lists solely in-frame clones and lacks some. The table shows more than 300,000 clones, with around 87% occurring only once. The sequenced sample consisted of peripheral blood. The receptors were gathered from a woman between 45 and 65 years old with COVID-19, enrolled during active disease. The CDR3 runs from the conserved cysteine through the conserved F or W. D genes are given only for firm matches. Clone sizes are given selectively: once, few, many, or a class where the clone is expanded.

V	size	length	J	D	DNA	CDR3
TRBV16	once	15	TRBJ2-5	TRBD1	TGTGCCAGCAGCCAATCCCGACAGGGCACGGAGACCCAGTACTTC	CASSQSRQGTETQYF
TRBV11-3	-	13	TRBJ2-7	-	TGTGCCAGCGGCAGGGCCAGCTCCTACGAGCAGTACTTC	CASGRASSYEQYF
TRBV28	-	15	TRBJ2-1	TRBD1	TGTGCCAGCAGTGGTACGGGACAGGTTAACAATGAGCAGTTCTTC	CASSGTGQVNNEQFF
TRBV7-9	-	15	TRBJ2-7	-	TGTGCCAGCAGCTTAGGAGGGGGTGACGCCTACGAGCAGTACTTC	CASSLGGGDAYEQYF
TRBV24-1	-	14	TRBJ2-2	TRBD2	TGTGCCACCGGGGCGGGGGGCTCCCCCGGGGAGCTGTTTTTT	CATGAGGSPGELFF
TRBV6-5	-	15	TRBJ2-1	TRBD2	TGTGCCAGCAGAATAGCGGGAAGCTCCTACAATGAGCAGTTCTTC	CASRIAGSSYNEQFF
TRBV4-1	-	17	TRBJ1-3	-	TGCGCCAGCAGCCTTTTGAAGGGGTATCCCTCTGGAAACACCATATATTTT	CASSLLKGYPSGNTIYF
TRBV3-1/TRBV3-2	few	13	TRBJ2-2	-	TGTGCCAGCAGCCAAGAAACACCTGGGGAGCTGTTTTTT	CASSQETPGELFF
TRBV5-6	-	15	TRBJ2-1	-	TGTGCCAGCAGCGGCGGGGTAGAAGTTATCCACGAGCAGTTCTTC	CASSGGVEVIHEQFF
TRBV6-2/TRBV6-3	few	19	TRBJ2-2	TRBD1	TGTGCCAGCAGTGACCAACCGGGACAGGGATCGATGAACACCGGGGAGCTGTTTTTT	CASSDQPGQGSMNTGELFF
TRBV19	-	17	TRBJ2-2	-	TGTGCCAGTAGTGACGTCAGCAGCGCCCTAAGAACCGGGGAGCTGTTTTTT	CASSDVSSALRTGELFF
TRBV29-1	-	12	TRBJ1-2	TRBD1	TGCAGCGTTGGAACAGGGGGTGGTGGCTACACCTTC	CSVGTGGGGYTF
TRBV18	-	16	TRBJ1-3	TRBD1	TGTGCCAGCTCACCGTGGGACAGGGCCCCTGGAAACACCATATATTTT	CASSPWDRAPGNTIYF
TRBV18	-	12	TRBJ1-2	-	TGTGCCAGCTCACAAGAGGCCTACGGCTACACCTTC	CASSQEAYGYTF
TRBV5-1	-	15	TRBJ1-2	-	TGCGCCAGCAGCTCTCTGGACACCAAGCCATATGGCTACACCTTC	CASSSLDTKPYGYTF
TRBV7-2	-	14	TRBJ2-7	TRBD2	TGTGCCAGCAGCTCCGGGACTAACTCCTACGAGCAGTACTTC	CASSSGTNSYEQYF
TRBV5-1	-	15	TRBJ1-1	TRBD1	TGCGCCAGCAGCTTGCCGAGTGACAGGGGCACTGAAGCTTTCTTT	CASSLPSDRGTEAFF
TRBV19	-	13	TRBJ2-7	-	TGTGCCAGTAGTATAATACAGGGATACGAGCAGTACTTC	CASSIIQGYEQYF
TRBV5-1	many	15	TRBJ2-7	TRBD2	TGCGCCAGCAGCTCGACCCTAGCGGGAACCTACGAGCAGTACTTC	CASSSTLAGTYEQYF
TRBV6-5	-	15	TRBJ2-1	TRBD1	TGTGCCAGCAGGTCCGGGACAGGGATGGCCAATGAGCAGTTCTTC	CASRSGTGMANEQFF
TRBV6-5	-	16	TRBJ2-5	TRBD1	TGTGCCAGCAGTTACTCGACAGGGCAACAAAGGGAGACCCAGTACTTC	CASSYSTGQQRETQYF
TRBV7-2	-	17	TRBJ2-7	TRBD2	TGTGCCAGCAGCTTAATGGGGACTAGCGGGAGAATCGACGAGCAGTACTTC	CASSLMGTSGRIDEQYF
TRBV4-3	-	13	TRBJ2-7	-	TGCGCCAGCAGCCAGCTGGACGGTGCGGGGCAGTACTTC	CASSQLDGAGQYF
TRBV12-5	-	16	TRBJ2-1	-	TGTGCTAGTGGTTTTCTAAAACAGGGCTCCTACAATGAGCAGTTCTTC	CASGFLKQGSYNEQFF
TRBV9	-	17	TRBJ2-5	TRBD2	TGTGCCAGCAGCGCAGACACGAGACTAGCGGTGGAAGAGACCCAGTACTTC	CASSADTRLAVEETQYF
TRBV29-1	-	12	TRBJ1-1	-	TGCAGCGTTGATGGGGGGGACACTGAAGCTTTCTTT	CSVDGGDTEAFF
TRBV5-1	few	15	TRBJ1-5	TRBD1	TGCGCCAGCAGCTCGACAGGGGGAGAGAATCAGCCCCAGCATTTT	CASSSTGGENQPQHF
TRBV19	-	14	TRBJ2-5	TRBD1	TGTGCCAGTAGTATAGCGGGCAGGGGGAAGACCCAGTACTTC	CASSIAGRGKTQYF
TRBV5-1	-	14	TRBJ2-2	TRBD1	TGCGCCAGCAGCTGGGGACAGCTCACCGGGGAGCTGTTTTTT	CASSWGQLTGELFF
TRBV6-6	once	12	TRBJ1-1	TRBD1	TGTGCCAGCAGTCGGACAGGGTTTGAAGCTTTCTTT	CASSRTGFEAFF
TRBV6-1	-	15	TRBJ1-1	-	TGTGCCAGCAGTGAAGGAGGGAGGGAGAACACTGAAGCTTTCTTT	CASSEGGRENTEAFF
TRBV18	-	16	TRBJ2-7	TRBD2	TGTGCCAGCTCACCACCGAGAGCGGGATATGGGTACGAGCAGTACTTC	CASSPPRAGYGYEQYF
TRBV19	-	17	TRBJ1-2	TRBD1	TGTGCCAGTATCGGTGGGCAGGGAAGGGGGCTAGGCTATGGCTACACCTTC	CASIGGQGRGLGYGYTF
TRBV19	few	14	TRBJ2-7	-	TGTGCCAGTAGTATAGGAAGGAGCACCTACGAGCAGTACTTC	CASSIGRSTYEQYF
TRBV11-3	-	14	TRBJ2-1	-	TGTGCCAGCAGTACCTTCAGAAATTACAATGAGCAGTTCTTC	CASSTFRNYNEQFF
TRBV10-3	-	19	TRBJ2-7	TRBD2	TGTGCCATCAGTGAGTTACTAGCGGGAGGAACCGGGGGCCCCTACGAGCAGTACTTC	CAISELLAGGTGGPYEQYF
TRBV2	-	16	TRBJ1-2	TRBD1	TGTGCCAGCAGGGTACAGGGGGCGCGAATGTCTGGTGGCTACACCTTC	CASRVQGARMSGGYTF
TRBV11-2	once	16	TRBJ2-6	-	TGTGCCAGCAGCAGAGGAGCCTTCTCTGGGGCCAACGTCCTGACTTTC	CASSRGAFSGANVLTF
TRBV9	-	18	TRBJ2-6	-	TGTGCCAGCAGCGTAGACCCCGAGCCGCTACCTGGGGCCAACGTCCTGACTTTC	CASSVDPEPLPGANVLTF
TRBV7-2	-	15	TRBJ1-2	-	TGTGCCAGCAGGTCCGCGCGGGGGTCTAACTATGGCTACACCTTC	CASRSARGSNYGYTF
TRBV10-1	-	16	TRBJ2-3	-	TGCGCCAGCAGTGATCCGAGCGCTCCCTTCACAGATACGCAGTATTTT	CASSDPSAPFTDTQYF
TRBV18	-	14	TRBJ2-7	-	TGTGCCAGCTCGCCGGGGCGGGGGCACTACGAGCAGTACTTC	CASSPGRGHYEQYF
TRBV7-9	-	15	TRBJ1-4	TRBD1	TGTGCCAGCAGCCCACAGGGGGCGACGGATGAAAAACTGTTTTTT	CASSPQGATDEKLFF
TRBV7-7	few	15	TRBJ2-2	-	TGTGCCAGCAGCCCGACAGGCGTGAACACCGGGGAGCTGTTTTTT	CASSPTGVNTGELFF
TRBV18	-	15	TRBJ2-1	-	TGTGCCAGCTCACCTTTGGGACTTTCCTACAATGAGCAGTTCTTC	CASSPLGLSYNEQFF
TRBV6-5	-	15	TRBJ1-2	-	TGTGCCAGCAGCCCCCGCGGAGCGCCACCGTCGGGCTACACCTTC	CASSPRGAPPSGYTF
TRBV15	few	18	TRBJ2-7	-	TGTGCCACCAGCAGAGAGACCGGACAAGGCCGGTCTCTCTACGAGCAGTACTTC	CATSRETGQGRSLYEQYF
TRBV6-5	-	11	TRBJ2-7	-	TGTGCCAGCCCAGTCAACTACGAGCAGTACTTC	CASPVNYEQYF
TRBV5-6	-	15	TRBJ1-2	-	TGTGCCAGCAGCTTGTTAAGCAGGGCTAACTATGGCTACACCTTC	CASSLLSRANYGYTF
TRBV3-1/TRBV3-2	-	16	TRBJ2-3	TRBD2	TGTGCCAGCAGCCGCCTCGGAGCGGGAGGCAGTAATACGCAGTATTTT	CASSRLGAGGSNTQYF
TRBV15	-	16	TRBJ1-6	TRBD1	TGTGCCACCAGACCCGACAGGGAACGGACTAATTCACCCCTCCACTTT	CATRPDRERTNSPLHF
TRBV10-3	-	15	TRBJ1-2	-	TGTGCCATCAGGGACGGGACACTATCTAACTATGGCTACACCTTC	CAIRDGTLSNYGYTF
TRBV5-1	-	16	TRBJ2-3	TRBD2	TGCGCCAGCAGCTTGGGACTAGCGGGAGGGCCTAATACGCAGTATTTT	CASSLGLAGGPNTQYF
TRBV10-1	-	19	TRBJ2-2	TRBD2	TGCGCCAGCAGTGAGCCGTGGACTAGCGGGACCTCGAACACCGGGGAGCTGTTTTTT	CASSEPWTSGTSNTGELFF
TRBV12-3/TRBV12-4	-	12	TRBJ1-6	-	TGTGCCAGCAGTTTAGCTCTTTCACCCCTCCACTTT	CASSLALSPLHF